Below are 27 T cell receptor beta chains sequenced from a single sample in a study of cytomegalovirus exposure and HLA in healthy donors (dated by TCRdb to about 2017). The method was the immunoSEQ multiplex PCR assay. A mixture of 60 forward primers for TCR Vbeta segments and 13 reverse primers for TCR Jbeta segments was used in the multiplex PCR. In TCRdb, the immuneACCESS table is reduced to in-frame sequences with V and J assigned. These tables do not hold every clone; where another copy was compared, an unresolved V gene accounts for under half, and the others remain unexplained. This sample's table contains under 85,000 clones. More than 15% of the sample rests with the top ten. The specimen was PBMCs. These receptors were collected from a boy younger than 18 in good health and CMV-seronegative.

The chain couples TRBV7-2 to TRBJ2-7, with TRBD2 as a possible D gene (6 bases). There are 15 residues in the CDR3. Between the trimmed V and J ends, which lost 2 bases and 2 bases, there was a span of 13 bases. Germline CDR1 SGHTA, CDR2 FQGNSA. The CDR3 DNA sequence: TGTGCCAGCAGCTTATTTATCGCGGGAACCTACGAGCAGTACTTC. Encoded protein: CASSLFIAGTYEQYF.

The genes are TRBV14 and TRBJ2-2; no firm D call. The CDR3 has 13 residues. Germline V gives CDR1 SGHDN, CDR2 FVKESK. V lost 0 bases and J 7 bases, leaving 6 bases between the germline ends. The CDR3 DNA follows: TGTGCCAGCAGCCAAGAACTTGACGGGGAGCTGTTTTTT. The encoded protein is CASSQELDGELFF.

The chain couples TRBV9 to TRBJ1-4; D call uncertain. Germline V gene lookup returns CDR1 SGDLS and CDR2 YYNGEE. V shed 0 bases and J shed 8 bases, with 8 bases lying between them. This CDR3 spans 13 amino acids. The CDR3 loop is CASSVVPGEKLFF. CDR3 DNA: TGTGCCAGCAGCGTAGTCCCGGGGGAAAAACTGTTTTTT. The entire variable domain, with the rest obtained from reference TRBV9 and TRBJ1-4, is as follows: DSGVTQTPKHLITATGQRVTLRCSPRSGDLSVYWYQQSLDQGLQFLIQYYNGEERAKGNILERFSAQQFPDLHSELNLSSLELGDSALYFCASSVVPGEKLFFGSGTQLSVL.

The chain couples TRBV13 to TRBJ2-1, with D perhaps matching TRBD1 (5 bases). There are 11 residues in the CDR3. Trimming shortened V by 6 bases and J by 12 bases, and 12 bases separated the two germline ends. Germline V CDR1 and CDR2: PRHDT, FYEKMQ (reference sequence). The CDR3 region is CASSGRGGQFF. For the CDR3, the DNA is TGTGCCAGCAGTGGAAGGGGCGGGCAGTTCTTC.

CDR3 DNA: TGTGCCAGGGGGCAGGGAGGGGGTAGAGGGCAGTTCTTC. Its protein is CARGQGGGRGQFF. V and J are TRBV6-1 and TRBJ2-1, with D maybe TRBD2 (7 bases). Between the trimmed V and J ends, which lost 9 bases and 12 bases, there was a span of 21 bases. The CDR3 runs 13 residues. The germline gives CDR1 MNHNS, CDR2 SASEGT.

This chain links TRBV28 with TRBJ1-1; 7 bases align to TRBD1. In germline, CDR1 is MDHEN, CDR2 SYDVKM. This CDR3 region has 14 residues. Trimming removed 3 bases from V and 1 base from J; junction bases left unmatched: 2. The CDR3 is CASSFTGENTEAFF. The CDR3 nucleotides read TGTGCCAGCAGTTTCACAGGGGAGAACACTGAAGCTTTCTTT.

This chain joins TRBV30 and TRBJ2-7; D is perhaps TRBD2 (5 bases). CDR1 and CDR2 (germline): GTSNPN, SVGIG (reference sequence). The CDR3 extends over 14 amino acids. Trimming took 3 bases from V and 6 from J, leaving 18 bases between them. The CDR3 region is CAWRGRTSVGEQYF. CDR3 bases: TGTGCCTGGAGGGGTAGGACTTCCGTGGGCGAGCAGTACTTC.

The V gene is TRBV6-4, the J gene TRBJ1-2; 8 bases match TRBD1. V lost 2 bases, J lost 7 bases, and 12 bases stayed unmatched. This CDR3 is built from 16 residues. Germline V CDR1 and CDR2: MRHNA, SNTAGT. CDR3 sequence reads: CASSDRVGQGASGYTF. CDR3 coding DNA: TGTGCCAGCAGTGACCGGGTTGGGCAGGGGGCGAGTGGCTACACCTTC.

This rearrangement joins TRBV4-1 to TRBJ2-1, with 7 bases lining up with TRBD2. CDR3 length: 17 residues. The germline V gene has CDR1 MGHRA and CDR2 YSYEKL. Trimming cost V 0 bases and J 3 bases; bases outside gene matches: 8. CDR3 coding DNA: TGCGCCAGCAGCCAAGATCATCTGGGCGGGAGCTACAATGAGCAGTTCTTC. Amino acids: CASSQDHLGGSYNEQFF.

V gene TRBV11-2 combines with J gene TRBJ2-4; 12 nucleotides align to TRBD2. Germline trimming cut 5 bases from V and 9 bases from J; bases unmatched to any gene: 11. Germline CDR1 SGHAT, CDR2 FQNNGV. The CDR3 runs 16 residues. The CDR3 reads CASSPPLAGGLGIQYF. CDR3 coding DNA: TGTGCCAGCAGCCCTCCTCTAGCGGGAGGGCTAGGCATTCAGTACTTC. Combining the CDR3 with reference TRBV11-2 and TRBJ2-4 gives the whole variable domain EAGVAQSPRYKIIEKRQSVAFWCNPISGHATLYWYQQILGQGPKLLIQFQNNGVVDDSQLPKDRFSAERLKGVDSTLKIQPAKLEDSAVYLCASSPPLAGGLGIQYFGAGTRLSVL.

This chain uses TRBV5-4 with TRBJ2-2, with D unresolved. V lost 0 bases, J lost 5 bases, and 8 bases lay in between. This CDR3 has 14 amino acids. Germline CDR1 reads SGHNT; CDR2 reads YYREEE (reference sequence). The CDR3 DNA follows: TGTGCCAGCAGCTTGGATTCCAGGACCGGGGAGCTGTTTTTT. Translated: CASSLDSRTGELFF. Combining the CDR3 with reference TRBV5-4 and TRBJ2-2 gives the whole variable domain ETGVTQSPTHLIKTRGQQVTLRCSSQSGHNTVSWYQQALGQGPQFIFQYYREEENGRGNFPPRFSGLQFPNYSSELNVNALELDDSALYLCASSLDSRTGELFFGEGSRLTVL.

The rearrangement uses TRBV5-1 and TRBJ1-2; TRBD1 is a possible D gene (6 bases). V gave up 0 bases and J gave up 5 bases, with 17 bases separating them. This CDR3 region has 16 residues. CDR1 SGHRS and CDR2 YFSETQ come from the germline V gene. The CDR3: CASSLAGVSEPYGYTF. The CDR3 region has the DNA TGCGCCAGCAGCTTGGCAGGGGTCAGCGAACCGTATGGCTACACCTTC.

The chain combines TRBV11-3 with TRBJ2-7; a possible D gene is TRBD1 (7 bases). Germline V gene sequence: CDR1 SGHNT, CDR2 YENEEA. The CDR3 covers 13 residues. Trimming stripped 5 bases from V and 6 bases from J, with 14 bases between. The CDR3 sequence: CASSVLQGGEQYF. The CDR3 DNA reads as TGTGCCAGCAGCGTTCTGCAGGGGGGCGAGCAGTACTTC.

This rearrangement joins TRBV11-2 to TRBJ1-1; D perhaps matches TRBD1 (5 bases). The CDR3 consists of 15 residues. Germline assignment: CDR1 SGHAT and CDR2 FQNNGV. V was shortened by 2 bases and J by 1 base, with 11 bases between the two germline ends. The CDR3, as DNA: TGTGCCAGCAGCTTAAAAGTGGGGGGGAACACTGAAGCTTTCTTT. The encoded protein is CASSLKVGGNTEAFF.

The rearrangement uses TRBV9 and TRBJ1-1; D unclear. The CDR3 length is 14 residues. Trimming pared 2 bases from V and 1 base from J, leaving 9 bases between. In germline, CDR1 is SGDLS, CDR2 YYNGEE. The CDR3 DNA is TGTGCCAGCAGCGTTGGTTCAGGGAACACTGAAGCTTTCTTT. It specifies CASSVGSGNTEAFF.

This sequence joins TRBV10-3 and TRBJ1-1; D might be TRBD1 (6 bases). This CDR3 is 15 amino acids long. V gave up 3 bases and J gave up 0 bases, with 11 bases separating them. Germline CDR1 ENHRY, CDR2 SYGVKD. CDR3 nucleotides: TGTGCCATCAGTGAAGACAGGTCAATGAACACTGAAGCTTTCTTT. It encodes CAISEDRSMNTEAFF.

This chain joins TRBV5-5 and TRBJ2-1; 10 bases are shared with TRBD1. This CDR3 spans 15 amino acids. The ends lost 6 bases at V and 3 bases at J; junction bases unmatched: 6. Germline CDR1 and CDR2: SGHKS and YYEKEE (reference sequence). The chain's CDR3 is CASIQRTGGYNEQFF. The CDR3 DNA follows: TGTGCCAGCATACAACGGACAGGGGGCTACAATGAGCAGTTCTTC.

This chain uses TRBV21-1 with TRBJ2-7; the table's D gene call, TRBD1, was not cross checked with the DNA. TRBV21-1 is listed as a pseudogene. The CDR3 has 14 amino acids. CDR3 loop: CARTGDRGAYEQYF. The CDR3 DNA is TGTGCCAGGACGGGGGACAGGGGCGCCTACGAGCAGTACTTC.

CDR3 amino acids: CASSRGTDNQPQHF. For the CDR3, the DNA is TGCGCCAGCAGCCGGGGGACAGACAATCAGCCCCAGCATTTT. The rearrangement joins TRBV5-1 to TRBJ1-5; 7 nucleotides agree with TRBD1. Losses at the gene ends were 4 bases for V and 3 bases for J; bases not matched to a gene: 4. The CDR3 is 14 amino acids. Germline V gives CDR1 SGHRS, CDR2 YFSETQ.

The genes are TRBV7-3 and TRBJ1-5, with D possibly TRBD1 on 6 matching bases. CDR3 length: 15 residues. Trimming cost V 5 bases and J 4 bases, with 15 bases left between them. The germline gives CDR1 SGHTA, CDR2 FQGTGA. CDR3 coding DNA: TGTGCCAGCAGCCCCAACAGGGCCCGGAATCAGCCCCAGCATTTT. The encoded protein is CASSPNRARNQPQHF.

J is TRBJ2-1 and V is TRBV2, with D possibly being TRBD1 (5 bases). The length of the CDR3 is 13 residues. The V end lost 6 bases, the J end lost 3 bases, and 9 bases lay between the germline ends. From germline, CDR1 is SNHLY and CDR2 FYNNEI. The DNA of the CDR3 is TGTGCCAGCAGGATCGACAGCTACAATGAGCAGTTCTTC. As protein: CASRIDSYNEQFF.

V gene TRBV11-3 combines with J gene TRBJ2-2; D is perhaps TRBD1 (5 bases). Trimming removed 6 bases at V and 6 bases at J, with 11 bases between. Per germline, CDR1 SGHNT and CDR2 YENEEA. The CDR3 runs 13 residues. CDR3 sequence (DNA): TGTGCCAGCAGTCCCCAGGGTTCCGGGGAGCTGTTTTTT. This codes for CASSPQGSGELFF.

The genes are TRBV2 and TRBJ2-2, with no clear D. The V and J ends lost 9 bases and 5 bases respectively, with 10 bases between them. CDR1 SNHLY and CDR2 FYNNEI come from the germline V gene. The CDR3 runs to 12 residues. CDR3 DNA: TGTGCCAGACGAGAGTATACCGGGGAGCTGTTTTTT. Its protein product is CARREYTGELFF.

The chain is built from TRBV6-1 and TRBJ1-1; D is ambiguous. V was trimmed by 8 bases and J by 4 bases, leaving 8 bases between them. CDR1 and CDR2 from the germline V gene are MNHNS and SASEGT. The CDR3 spans 11 residues. The DNA of the CDR3 is TGTGCCAGCGTTGACTTCACTGAAGCTTTCTTT. The encoded protein is CASVDFTEAFF.

The gene calls are TRBV30 and TRBJ2-1; 9 nucleotides align to TRBD2. The germline CDR1 and CDR2 sequences are GTSNPN and SVGIG (reference sequence). V gave up 3 bases and J gave up 8 bases; unmatched junction bases: 8. The CDR3 spans 14 residues. The CDR3 bases are TGTGCCTGGAGAAATAGCGGGAGCACGTATGAGCAGTTCTTC. It codes for CAWRNSGSTYEQFF.

To note about this clone: Other DNA sequences from this sample encode an identical CDR3 as well. The chain couples TRBV20-1 to TRBJ1-1; D is ambiguous. Germline V gene lookup returns CDR1 DFQATT and CDR2 SNEGSKA (reference sequence). The CDR3 runs to 11 residues. V lost 6 bases and J 4 bases, leaving 9 bases between the germline ends. The CDR3 spells CSASRGTEAFF. CDR3 DNA sequence: TGCAGTGCCAGCCGCGGCACTGAAGCTTTCTTT.

CDR3 bases: TGTGCCAGCAAGTTCGCAGATTCCTACGAGCAGTACTTC. Its translation: CASKFADSYEQYF. This rearrangement joins TRBV27 to TRBJ2-7; no clear D. The CDR3 is made up of 13 amino acids. V was pared by 7 bases and J by 1 base, with 11 bases between. The germline V gene has CDR1 MNHEY and CDR2 SMNVEV (reference sequence).